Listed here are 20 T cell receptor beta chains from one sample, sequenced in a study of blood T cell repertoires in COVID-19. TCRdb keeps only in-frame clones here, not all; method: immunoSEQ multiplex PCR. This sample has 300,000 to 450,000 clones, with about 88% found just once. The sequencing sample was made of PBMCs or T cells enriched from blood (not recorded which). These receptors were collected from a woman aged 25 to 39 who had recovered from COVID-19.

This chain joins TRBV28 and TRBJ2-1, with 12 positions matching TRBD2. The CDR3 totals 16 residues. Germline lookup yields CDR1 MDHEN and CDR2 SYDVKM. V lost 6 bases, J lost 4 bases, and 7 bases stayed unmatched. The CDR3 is CASRPGLAGTYNEQFF. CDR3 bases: TGTGCCAGCAGACCCGGACTAGCGGGGACTTACAATGAGCAGTTCTTC.

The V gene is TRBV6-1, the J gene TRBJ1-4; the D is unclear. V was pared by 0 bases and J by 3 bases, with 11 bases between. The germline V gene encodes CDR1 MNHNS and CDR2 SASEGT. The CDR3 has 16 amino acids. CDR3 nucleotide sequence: TGTGCCAGCAGTGAAGCGCGCCACTCCGCTAATGAAAAACTGTTTTTT. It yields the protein CASSEARHSANEKLFF.

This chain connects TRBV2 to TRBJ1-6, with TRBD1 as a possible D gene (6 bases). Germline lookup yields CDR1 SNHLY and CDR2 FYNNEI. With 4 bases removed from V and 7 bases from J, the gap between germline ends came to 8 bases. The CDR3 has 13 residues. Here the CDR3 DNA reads TGTGCCAGCAGTGGGACAGTCAATTCACCCCTCCACTTT. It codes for CASSGTVNSPLHF.

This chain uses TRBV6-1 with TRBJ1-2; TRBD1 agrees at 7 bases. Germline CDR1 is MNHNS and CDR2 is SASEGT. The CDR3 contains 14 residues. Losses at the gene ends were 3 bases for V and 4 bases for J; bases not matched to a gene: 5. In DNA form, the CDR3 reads TGTGCCAGCAGTGATGACAGGGACTTCTATGGCTACACCTTC. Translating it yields CASSDDRDFYGYTF.

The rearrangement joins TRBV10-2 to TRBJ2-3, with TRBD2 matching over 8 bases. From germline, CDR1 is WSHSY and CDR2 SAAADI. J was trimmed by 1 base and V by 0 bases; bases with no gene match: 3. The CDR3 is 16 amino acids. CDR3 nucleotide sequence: TGCGCCAGCAGTGAGTCTCGGCGGGGGGGCACAGATACGCAGTATTTT. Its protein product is CASSESRRGGTDTQYF.

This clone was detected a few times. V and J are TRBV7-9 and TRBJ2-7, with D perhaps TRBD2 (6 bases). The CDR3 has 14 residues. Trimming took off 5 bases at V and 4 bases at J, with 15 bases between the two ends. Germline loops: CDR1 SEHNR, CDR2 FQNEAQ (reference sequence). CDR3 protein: CASSADTGAYEQYF. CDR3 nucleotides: TGTGCCAGCAGCGCGGACACGGGAGCTTACGAGCAGTACTTC.

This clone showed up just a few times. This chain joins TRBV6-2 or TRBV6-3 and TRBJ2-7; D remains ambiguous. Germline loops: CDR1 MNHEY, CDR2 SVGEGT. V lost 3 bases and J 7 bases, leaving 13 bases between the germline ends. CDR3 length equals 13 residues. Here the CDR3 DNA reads TGTGCCAGCAGTTATTACCAATCGCGGGAGCAGTACTTC. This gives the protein CASSYYQSREQYF.

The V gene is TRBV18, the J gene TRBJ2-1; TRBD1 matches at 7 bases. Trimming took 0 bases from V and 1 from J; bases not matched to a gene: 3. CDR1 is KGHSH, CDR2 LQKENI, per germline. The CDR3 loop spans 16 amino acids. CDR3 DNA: TGTGCCAGCTCACCACCGGCCAGGGGGTCCTACAATGAGCAGTTCTTC. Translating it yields CASSPPARGSYNEQFF.

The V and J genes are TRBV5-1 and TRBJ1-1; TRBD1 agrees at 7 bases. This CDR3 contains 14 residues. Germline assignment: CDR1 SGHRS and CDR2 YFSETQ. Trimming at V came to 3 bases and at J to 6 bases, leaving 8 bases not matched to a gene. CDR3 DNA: TGCGCCAGCAGCTCCCCAGGGGGTACCGCTGAAGCTTTCTTT. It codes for CASSSPGGTAEAFF.

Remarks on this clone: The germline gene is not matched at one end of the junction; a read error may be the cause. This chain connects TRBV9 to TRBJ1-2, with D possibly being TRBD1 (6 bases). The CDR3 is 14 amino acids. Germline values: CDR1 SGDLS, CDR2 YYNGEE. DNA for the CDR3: TGTGCCAGCAGCGTAGAGGGACAAGCCCTATTAGCCTACTTC. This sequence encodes CASSVEGQALLAYF.

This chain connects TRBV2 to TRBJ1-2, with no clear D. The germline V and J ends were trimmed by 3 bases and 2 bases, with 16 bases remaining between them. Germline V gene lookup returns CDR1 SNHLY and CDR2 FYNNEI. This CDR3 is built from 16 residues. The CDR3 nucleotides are TGTGCCAGCAGTGAGGGCCAAAGTTTGAAAAACTATGGCTACACCTTC. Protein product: CASSEGQSLKNYGYTF.

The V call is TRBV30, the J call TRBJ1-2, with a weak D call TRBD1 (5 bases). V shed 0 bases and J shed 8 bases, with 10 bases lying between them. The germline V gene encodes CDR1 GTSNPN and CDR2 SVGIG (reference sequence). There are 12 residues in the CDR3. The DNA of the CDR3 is TGTGCCTGGAGTGTACTTGGGGGGGGCTACACCTTC. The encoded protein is CAWSVLGGGYTF.

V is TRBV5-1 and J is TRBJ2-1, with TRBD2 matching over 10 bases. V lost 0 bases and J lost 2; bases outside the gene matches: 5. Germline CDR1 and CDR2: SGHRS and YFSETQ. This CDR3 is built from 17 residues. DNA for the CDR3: TGCGCCAGCAGCTTGGGGACTAGCGGTCGCCCCTACAATGAGCAGTTCTTC. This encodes CASSLGTSGRPYNEQFF.

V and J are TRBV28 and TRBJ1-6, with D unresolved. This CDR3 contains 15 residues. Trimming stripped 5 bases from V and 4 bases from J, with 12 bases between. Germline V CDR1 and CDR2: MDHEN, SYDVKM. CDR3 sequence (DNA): TGTGCCAGCAGTCACCGGGAAAGTTATAATTCACCCCTCCACTTT. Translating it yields CASSHRESYNSPLHF. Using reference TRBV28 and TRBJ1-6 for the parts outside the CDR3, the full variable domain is DVKVTQSSRYLVKRTGEKVFLECVQDMDHENMFWYRQDPGLGLRLIYFSYDVKMKEKGDIPEGYSVSREKKERFSLILESASTNQTSMYLCASSHRESYNSPLHFGNGTRLTVT.

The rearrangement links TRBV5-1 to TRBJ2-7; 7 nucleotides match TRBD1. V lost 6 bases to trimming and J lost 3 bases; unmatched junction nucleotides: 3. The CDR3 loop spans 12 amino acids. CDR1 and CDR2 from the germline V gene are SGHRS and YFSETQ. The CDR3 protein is CASIGTDYEQYF. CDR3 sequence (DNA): TGCGCCAGCATCGGGACAGACTACGAGCAGTACTTC.

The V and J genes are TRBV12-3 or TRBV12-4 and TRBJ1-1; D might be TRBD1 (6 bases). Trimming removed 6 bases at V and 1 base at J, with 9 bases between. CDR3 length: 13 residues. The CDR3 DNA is TGTGCCAGCAGCCAGGACAGGAACACTGAAGCTTTCTTT. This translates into CASSQDRNTEAFF.

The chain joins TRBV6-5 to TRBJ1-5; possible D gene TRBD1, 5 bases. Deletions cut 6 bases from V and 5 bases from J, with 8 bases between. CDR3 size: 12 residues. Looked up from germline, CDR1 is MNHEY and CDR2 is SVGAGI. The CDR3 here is CASRGGDQPQHF. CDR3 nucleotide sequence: TGTGCCAGCAGAGGAGGGGATCAGCCCCAGCATTTT.

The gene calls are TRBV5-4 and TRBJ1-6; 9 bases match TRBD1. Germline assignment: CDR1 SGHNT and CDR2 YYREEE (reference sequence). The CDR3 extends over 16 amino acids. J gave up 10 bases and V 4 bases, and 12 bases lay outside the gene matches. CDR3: CASSALQGARRSPLHF. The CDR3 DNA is TGTGCCAGCAGCGCCTTACAGGGGGCGCGTCGATCACCCCTCCACTTT.

CDR3 DNA: TGTGCCAGCTGCCTAGACAGGGTACCCCCTGAAGCTTTCTTT. Encoded protein: CASCLDRVPPEAFF. This chain joins TRBV18 and TRBJ1-1; 7 bases line up with TRBD1. Trimming cost V 7 bases and J 6 bases; bases outside gene matches: 11. In germline, CDR1 is KGHSH, CDR2 LQKENI. The CDR3 has 14 residues.

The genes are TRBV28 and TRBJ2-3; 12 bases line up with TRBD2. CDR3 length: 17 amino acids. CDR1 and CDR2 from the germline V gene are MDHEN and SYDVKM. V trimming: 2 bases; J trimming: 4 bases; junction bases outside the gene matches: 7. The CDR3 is CASSLGLAGIGADTQYF. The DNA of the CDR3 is TGTGCCAGCAGTTTAGGACTAGCGGGGATAGGTGCAGATACGCAGTATTTT. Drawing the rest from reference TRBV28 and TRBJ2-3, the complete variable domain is DVKVTQSSRYLVKRTGEKVFLECVQDMDHENMFWYRQDPGLGLRLIYFSYDVKMKEKGDIPEGYSVSREKKERFSLILESASTNQTSMYLCASSLGLAGIGADTQYFGPGTRLTVL.